This entry lists 28 T cell receptor beta chains sequenced from one sample in a study of cytomegalovirus exposure and HLA in healthy donors. PCR involved 60 Vbeta and 13 Jbeta primers. Profiling relied on immunoSEQ multiplex PCR, and the TCRdb table lists in-frame clones only, not all of them. The sample totals tens of thousands of clones; its top ten clones hold more than 8%. The source material was PBMCs. The receptor source for this set is a male donor in good health and CMV-seronegative.

This rearrangement joins TRBV9 to TRBJ1-3; the match to TRBD1 covers 9 bases. Trimming took 2 bases from V and 1 from J; bases not matched to a gene: 16. The CDR3 sequence is 20 residues long. Per the germline V gene, CDR1 is SGDLS and CDR2 is YYNGEE. CDR3 DNA: TGTGCCAGCAGCGTCGCCGCTACACTTGGACAGGGGATTTCTGGAAACACCATATATTTT. Translation gives CASSVAATLGQGISGNTIYF.

The chain is built from TRBV27 and TRBJ1-5; 7 bases are a match to TRBD1. J was trimmed by 4 bases and V by 8 bases; bases with no gene match: 5. The CDR3 extends over 13 amino acids. The germline CDR1 and CDR2 sequences are MNHEY and SMNVEV (reference sequence). This CDR3 reads CASRTGGNQPQHF. The CDR3 region has the DNA TGTGCCAGCCGGACAGGTGGGAATCAGCCCCAGCATTTT.

In regard to this clone: Mismatch with germline at one junction end may stem from a read error. This sample includes further DNA sequences coding for the same CDR3. The chain couples TRBV6-5 to TRBJ2-2; 7 bases map to TRBD1. CDR1 and CDR2 (germline): MNHEY, SVGAGI. The CDR3 covers 14 residues. The CDR3 protein is CASRTGSDTGELFF. The CDR3 bases are TGTGCCAGCCGGACAGGTTCGGACACCGGGGAGCTGTTCTTT.

This sequence joins TRBV7-9 and TRBJ1-3; 9 nucleotides match TRBD1. The ends lost 5 bases at V and 1 base at J; junction bases unmatched: 9. Germline-derived CDR1 and CDR2 are SEHNR and FQNEAQ (reference sequence). This CDR3 spans 17 amino acids. In DNA, the CDR3 is TGTGCCAGCAGCGTTGGACAGGGGCCAACGTCTGGAAACACCATATATTTT. This sequence encodes CASSVGQGPTSGNTIYF.

The chain carries TRBV29-1 and TRBJ1-2, with 7 bases lining up with TRBD1. This CDR3 comprises 14 residues. V lost 5 bases, J lost 1 base, and 7 bases stayed unmatched. Germline CDR1 is SQVTM and CDR2 is ANQGSEA. In DNA, the CDR3 is TGCAGCGTTAAACAGGGGTCGGATAACTATGGCTACACCTTC. Protein sequence: CSVKQGSDNYGYTF.

The V gene is TRBV5-6, the J gene TRBJ2-3; D is ambiguous. Germline-derived CDR1 and CDR2 are SGHDT and YYEEEE. V was shortened by 5 bases and J by 3 bases, with 4 bases between the two germline ends. The CDR3 spans 11 residues. The CDR3 is CASSSTDTQYF. DNA of the CDR3: TGTGCCAGCAGTTCTACAGATACGCAGTATTTT.

This chain uses TRBV6-6 with TRBJ2-3; 7 bases agree with TRBD1. This CDR3 has 15 residues. With V trimmed by 5 bases and J by 4 bases, 9 bases remained unmatched. From germline, CDR1 is MNHNY and CDR2 SVGAGI (reference sequence). In DNA, the CDR3 is TGTGCCAGCAGTCCCGACAGGGTCAATCCAGATACGCAGTATTTT. Protein sequence: CASSPDRVNPDTQYF.

The chain joins TRBV5-1 to TRBJ2-2; D may be TRBD1 (5 bases). The CDR3 length is 12 residues. Trimming took off 7 bases at V and 6 bases at J, with 10 bases between the two ends. CDR1 is SGHRS and CDR2 is YFSETQ in the germline V gene. CDR3 DNA: TGCGCCAGCTTGGACATGGCCGGGGAGCTGTTTTTT. Its translation is CASLDMAGELFF.

J is TRBJ2-1 and V is TRBV7-9; D ambiguous. The CDR3 contains 11 residues. Germline CDR1 reads SEHNR; CDR2 reads FQNEAQ (reference sequence). V lost 5 bases and J lost 9, with 8 bases in between. The CDR3 DNA sequence: TGTGCCAGCAGCGCTTCGGGTGAGCAGTTCTTC. Translating gives CASSASGEQFF.

This chain links TRBV28 with TRBJ1-1; TRBD1 aligns across 8 bases. Losses at the gene ends were 4 bases for V and 4 bases for J; bases not matched to a gene: 5. Germline values: CDR1 MDHEN, CDR2 SYDVKM. The CDR3 extends over 14 amino acids. The CDR3 nucleotides read TGTGCCAGCAGTTCACACAGGGGGATCACTGAAGCTTTCTTT. Its translation: CASSSHRGITEAFF.

This chain uses TRBV28 with TRBJ1-2; 11 bases line up with TRBD1. CDR3 length: 16 residues. Germline CDR1 is MDHEN and CDR2 is SYDVKM. V lost 5 bases and J lost 4; bases outside the gene matches: 9. CDR3: CASSLLPGTGGYGYTF. In DNA, the CDR3 is TGTGCCAGCAGTCTCCTCCCAGGGACAGGGGGCTATGGCTACACCTTC.

The chain carries TRBV28 and TRBJ2-7; TRBD2 is a possible D gene (6 bases). The V end lost 5 bases, the J end lost 0 bases, and 14 bases lay between the germline ends. Germline loops: CDR1 MDHEN, CDR2 SYDVKM. The CDR3 is made up of 15 amino acids. CDR3 protein: CASSIRDSSSYEQYF. CDR3 nucleotide sequence: TGTGCCAGCAGTATCCGGGACTCCAGCTCCTACGAGCAGTACTTC.

The chain joins TRBV11-3 to TRBJ2-7, with 8 bases fitting TRBD2. CDR3 size: 14 residues. CDR1 and CDR2 from the germline V gene are SGHNT and YENEEA. The J segment lost 4 bases and the V segment lost 5 bases, leaving 7 bases of the junction unmatched. Here the CDR3 reads CASSPGTRAYEQYF. CDR3 DNA sequence: TGTGCCAGCAGCCCCGGGACTAGAGCTTACGAGCAGTACTTC.

The chain uses TRBV29-1 and TRBJ2-7; 10 bases map to TRBD2. The V and J ends lost 6 bases and 2 bases, in that order; junction bases with no gene match: 7. Germline lookup yields CDR1 SQVTM and CDR2 ANQGSEA. This CDR3 region has 14 residues. The CDR3 is CSVWTSGFAYEQYF. The DNA for the CDR3 is TGCAGCGTCTGGACTAGCGGCTTCGCCTACGAGCAGTACTTC.

This sequence joins TRBV4-1 and TRBJ2-5; 7 bases map to TRBD1. The J call could be wrong; TRBJ2-7 is a better fit for the DNA end. CDR3 length equals 20 residues. The germline gives CDR1 MGHRA, CDR2 YSYEKL. Written as DNA, the CDR3 is TGCGCCAGCAGCCCCGCCCACGGACAGGAATACCTAGGGGGTTCATACGAGCAGTACTTC. Encoded protein: CASSPAHGQEYLGGSYEQYF.

The rearrangement links TRBV27 to TRBJ2-7, with D tentatively TRBD2 (6 bases). The V gene lost 11 bases and the J gene lost 4 bases, with 21 bases spanning the gap. This CDR3 is 14 amino acids long. Germline assignment: CDR1 MNHEY and CDR2 SMNVEV (reference sequence). CDR3 sequence reads: CASRRGGGFYEQYF. The DNA of the CDR3 is TGTGCCTCACGAAGGGGAGGTGGGTTTTACGAGCAGTACTTC.

This chain connects TRBV5-1 to TRBJ1-1; D gene unclear. The ends were cut back, 4 bases at V and 0 bases at J, with 10 bases in the middle. Germline lookup yields CDR1 SGHRS and CDR2 YFSETQ. The CDR3 runs 14 residues. The CDR3 nucleotides read TGCGCCAGCAGCGTGGGTCCAGTGAACACTGAAGCTTTCTTT. Its translation is CASSVGPVNTEAFF.

This sequence joins TRBV14 and TRBJ2-1; the match to TRBD1 covers 9 bases. J lost 4 bases, V lost 8 bases, and 0 bases had no gene match. The CDR3 covers 12 residues. Per germline, CDR1 SGHDN and CDR2 FVKESK. The CDR3 DNA is TGTGCCAGCGGACAGGGGTACAATGAGCAGTTCTTC. Translating gives CASGQGYNEQFF. The full variable domain, its missing parts supplied by reference TRBV14 and TRBJ2-1, is EAGVTQFPSHSVIEKGQTVTLRCDPISGHDNLYWYRRVMGKEIKFLLHFVKESKQDESGMPNNRFLAERTGGTYSTLKVQPAELEDSGVYFCASGQGYNEQFFGPGTRLTVL.

The rearrangement uses TRBV4-2 and TRBJ2-3; no reliable D call. The CDR3 loop spans 15 amino acids. V was pared by 0 bases and J by 2 bases, with 9 bases between. CDR1 is LGHNA, CDR2 YNFKEQ, per germline. The CDR3 loop is CASSQDFRVTDTQYF. CDR3 bases: TGTGCCAGCAGCCAAGATTTCCGGGTCACAGATACGCAGTATTTT.

Concerning this clone: The same CDR3 also results from other DNA sequences found in this sample. V usage is TRBV15 and J usage is TRBJ2-7, with D tentatively TRBD2 (5 bases). V lost 2 bases, J lost 0 bases, and 8 bases lay in between. The germline CDR1 and CDR2 sequences are LNHNV and YYDKDF (reference sequence). The CDR3 loop spans 14 amino acids. CDR3 loop: CATSRTGSSYEQYF. CDR3 nucleotide sequence: TGTGCCACCAGCAGAACGGGGTCCTCCTACGAGCAGTACTTC.

This chain links TRBV28 with TRBJ2-1, with 11 bases matching TRBD1. This CDR3 spans 15 amino acids. With 4 bases clipped from V and 6 bases from J, the junction kept 5 bases outside the gene matches. Germline V gene data show CDR1 as MDHEN and CDR2 as SYDVKM. The CDR3, as DNA: TGTGCCAGCAGTTCCGCCGGGACAGGGGGCAATGAGCAGTTCTTC. It is translated as CASSSAGTGGNEQFF.

This chain links TRBV6-5 with TRBJ2-1, with 9 bases lining up with TRBD2. Germline lookup yields CDR1 MNHEY and CDR2 SVGAGI. The length of the CDR3 is 15 residues. Trimming removed 6 bases from V and 8 bases from J; junction bases left unmatched: 11. CDR3 amino acids: CASRGSGGALDEQFF. The CDR3 DNA reads as TGTGCCAGCAGGGGTAGCGGGGGAGCCTTGGATGAGCAGTTCTTC.

The rearrangement uses TRBV2 and TRBJ2-2; no clear D. V lost 1 base and J 1 base, leaving 4 bases between the germline ends. Germline V gene lookup returns CDR1 SNHLY and CDR2 FYNNEI. The CDR3 covers 14 residues. The CDR3 region is CASSEERNTGELFF. The DNA for the CDR3 is TGTGCCAGCAGTGAAGAGAGGAACACCGGGGAGCTGTTTTTT.

DNA for the CDR3: TGTGCCAGCAGGGAGGCTAGCGGGAGATTCGGGGAGCTGTTTTTT. Translated, it gives CASREASGRFGELFF. V is TRBV2 and J is TRBJ2-2, with 10 bases identical to TRBD2. Trimming cost V 6 bases and J 7 bases; bases outside gene matches: 8. The germline V gene encodes CDR1 SNHLY and CDR2 FYNNEI. The CDR3 has 15 residues.

With respect to this clone: A read error may account for a junction end that differs from germline. The genes are TRBV25-1 and TRBJ2-1; 12 nucleotides line up with TRBD2. The CDR3 covers 14 residues. The germline gives CDR1 MGHDK, CDR2 SYGVNS. CDR3 amino acids: CASSWTSGVNGQFF. Written as DNA, the CDR3 is TGTGCCAGCAGTTGGACTAGCGGGGTAAATGGGCAGTTCTTC.

The rearrangement uses TRBV29-1 and TRBJ1-1; D is unclear. The CDR3 consists of 11 residues. Trimming pared 4 bases from V and 0 bases from J, leaving 3 bases between. Germline V gives CDR1 SQVTM, CDR2 ANQGSEA. The CDR3 coding sequence is TGCAGCGTTGTAGTGAACACTGAAGCTTTCTTT. It is translated as CSVVVNTEAFF.

The DNA of the CDR3 is TGTGCCAGCAGTTTAATCGCGGGACTAGCGGTGTACGAGCAGTACTTC. Translated, it gives CASSLIAGLAVYEQYF. This chain links TRBV27 with TRBJ2-7; TRBD2 aligns across 11 bases. Germline values: CDR1 MNHEY, CDR2 SMNVEV (reference sequence). The CDR3 sequence is 16 residues long. Trimming took 2 bases from V and 4 from J; bases not matched to a gene: 7.

The chain recombines TRBV5-5 with TRBJ2-3; D is uncertain. The CDR3 contains 16 residues. Germline V CDR1 and CDR2: SGHKS, YYEKEE (reference sequence). The V end lost 3 bases, the J end lost 0 bases, and 14 bases lay between the germline ends. This chain's CDR3 is CASSSLRSSSTDTQYF. The CDR3 nucleotides read TGTGCCAGCAGCTCTCTGAGATCGTCTAGCACAGATACGCAGTATTTT.